The source of this T cell receptor (beta chain) is a study of blood T cells in healthy people across ages. Study-wide results and limits: Conclusively comparing naive with antigen-experienced cells was impossible with unsorted PBMCs.

Germline lookup yields CDR1 MNHEY and CDR2 SVGAGI. CDR3 size: 12 residues. Turning to this clonotype: Its antigen is not identified. The junction shows a germline mismatch at one end, possibly a read error.

Then a second PCR, running about 6 to 11 cycles, was carried out with a sample-barcoded 5' primer and a J-beta primer mix. Every cDNA was tagged by a template-switch adaptor with 12 random nucleotides. Using its own MiXCR run on the 5' RACE reads, TCRdb lists one record per CDR3 protein. Of roughly 1,500,000 distinct CDR3 sequences listed, 30% to 40% are singletons. The authors extracted at least 5 micrograms of total RNA per sample. Sequenced sample: blood. The TCR originated in a woman in her twenties or thirties in good health. This chain connects TRBV6-5 to TRBJ1-1; no reliable D call. CDR3 residues: CANSSWDTEAFF. CDR3 nucleotide sequence: TGTGCCAACAGTTCTTGGGACACTGAAGCTTTCTTT.